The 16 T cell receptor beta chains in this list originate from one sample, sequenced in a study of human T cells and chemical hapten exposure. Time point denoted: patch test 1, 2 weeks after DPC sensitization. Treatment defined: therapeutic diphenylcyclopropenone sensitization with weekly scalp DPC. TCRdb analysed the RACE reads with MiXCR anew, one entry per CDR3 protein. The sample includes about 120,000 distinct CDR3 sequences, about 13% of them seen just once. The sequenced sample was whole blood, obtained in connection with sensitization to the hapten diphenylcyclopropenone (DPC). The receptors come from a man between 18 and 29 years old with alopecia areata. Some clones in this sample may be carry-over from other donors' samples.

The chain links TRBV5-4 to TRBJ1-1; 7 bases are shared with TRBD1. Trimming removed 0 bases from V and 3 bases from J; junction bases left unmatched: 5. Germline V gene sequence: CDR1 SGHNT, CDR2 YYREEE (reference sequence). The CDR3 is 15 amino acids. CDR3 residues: CASSLGDRVDTEAFF. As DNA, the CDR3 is TGTGCCAGCAGCTTGGGCGACAGGGTCGACACTGAAGCTTTCTTT.

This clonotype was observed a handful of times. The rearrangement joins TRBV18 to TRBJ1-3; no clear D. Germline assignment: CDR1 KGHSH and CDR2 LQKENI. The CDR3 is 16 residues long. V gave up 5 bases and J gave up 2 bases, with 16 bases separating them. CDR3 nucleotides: TGTGCCAGCTCAGGAAAGACAACGAGGACTGGAAACACCATATATTTT. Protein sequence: CASSGKTTRTGNTIYF.

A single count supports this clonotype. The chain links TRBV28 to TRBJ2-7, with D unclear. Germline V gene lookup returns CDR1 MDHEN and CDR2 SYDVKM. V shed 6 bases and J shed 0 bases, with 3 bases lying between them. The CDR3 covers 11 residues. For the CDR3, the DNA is TGTGCCAGCAGCCGCTCCTACGAGCAGTACGTC. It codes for CASSRSYEQYV.

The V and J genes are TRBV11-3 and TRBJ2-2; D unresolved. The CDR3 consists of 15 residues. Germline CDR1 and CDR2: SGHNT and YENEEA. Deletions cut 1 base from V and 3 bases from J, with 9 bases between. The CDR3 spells CASSLGGFDTGELFF. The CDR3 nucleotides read TGTGCCAGCAGCTTAGGGGGATTTGACACCGGGGAGCTGTTTTTT.

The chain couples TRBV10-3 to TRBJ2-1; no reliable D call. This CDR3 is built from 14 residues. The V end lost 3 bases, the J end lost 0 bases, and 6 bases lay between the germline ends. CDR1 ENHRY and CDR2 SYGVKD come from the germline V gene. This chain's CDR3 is CAISDKSSYNEQFF. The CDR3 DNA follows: TGTGCCATCAGTGACAAGAGCTCCTACAATGAGCAGTTCTTC.

The CDR3 region is CSSTSGGTDTQYF. The CDR3 DNA is TGCAGTTCCACTAGCGGGGGAACAGATACGCAGTATTTT. The chain joins TRBV29-1 to TRBJ2-3; TRBD2 matches at 11 bases. Germline V CDR1 and CDR2: SQVTM, ANQGSEA. The CDR3 contains 13 residues.

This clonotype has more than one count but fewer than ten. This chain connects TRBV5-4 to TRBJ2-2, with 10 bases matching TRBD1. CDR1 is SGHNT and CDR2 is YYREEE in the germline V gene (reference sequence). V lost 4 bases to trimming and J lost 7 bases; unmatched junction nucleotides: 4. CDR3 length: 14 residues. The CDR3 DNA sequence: TGTGCCAGCAGCACCGGACAGGGGGTCGGGGAGCTGTTTTTT. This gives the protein CASSTGQGVGELFF.

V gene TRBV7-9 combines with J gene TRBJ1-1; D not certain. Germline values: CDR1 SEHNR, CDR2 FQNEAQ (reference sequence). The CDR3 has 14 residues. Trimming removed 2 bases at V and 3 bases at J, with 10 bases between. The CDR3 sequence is CASSLTSPYTEAFF. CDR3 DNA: TGTGCCAGCAGCTTAACCAGCCCCTACACTGAAGCTTTCTTT.

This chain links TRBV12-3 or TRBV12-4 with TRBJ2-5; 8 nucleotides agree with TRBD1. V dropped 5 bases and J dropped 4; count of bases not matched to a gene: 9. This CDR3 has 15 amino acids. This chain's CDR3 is CASSLRTGKRETQYF. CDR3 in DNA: TGTGCCAGCAGTCTCCGGACAGGGAAACGAGAGACCCAGTACTTC.

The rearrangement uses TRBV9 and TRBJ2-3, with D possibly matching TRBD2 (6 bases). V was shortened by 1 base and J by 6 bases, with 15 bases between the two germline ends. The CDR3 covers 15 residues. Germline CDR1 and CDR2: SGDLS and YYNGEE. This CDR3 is CASSVMAGLSDTQYF. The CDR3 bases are TGTGCCAGCAGCGTAATGGCGGGGCTTTCCGATACGCAGTATTTT.

CDR3 DNA: TGTGCCACCAGCAGAGGTAGCTCCTACAATGAGCAGTTCTTC. It yields the protein CATSRGSSYNEQFF. The chain uses TRBV15 and TRBJ2-1; no reliable D call. Germline V lookup: CDR1 LNHNV, CDR2 YYDKDF (reference sequence). The CDR3 has 14 residues. Trimming took 1 base from V and 0 from J, leaving 4 bases between them.

CDR3 DNA sequence: TGTGCCAGCAGCTCCCCTTCTACCTATGGCTACACCTTC. Protein: CASSSPSTYGYTF. The chain uses TRBV7-9 and TRBJ1-2; D unresolved. The ends were cut back, 4 bases at V and 4 bases at J, with 10 bases in the middle. The CDR3 runs 13 residues. From germline, CDR1 is SEHNR and CDR2 FQNEAQ (reference sequence).

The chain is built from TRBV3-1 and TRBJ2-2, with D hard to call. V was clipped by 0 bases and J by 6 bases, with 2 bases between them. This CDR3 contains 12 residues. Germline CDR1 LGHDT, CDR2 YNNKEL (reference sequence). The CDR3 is CASSQESGELFF. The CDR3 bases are TGTGCCAGCAGCCAAGAGTCCGGGGAGCTGTTTTTT.

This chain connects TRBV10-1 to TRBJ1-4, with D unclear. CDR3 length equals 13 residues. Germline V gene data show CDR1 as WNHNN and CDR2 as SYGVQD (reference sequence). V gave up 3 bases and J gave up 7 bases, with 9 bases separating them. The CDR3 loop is CASSETGIEKLFF. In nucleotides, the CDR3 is TGCGCCAGCAGTGAAACCGGGATTGAAAAACTGTTTTTT.

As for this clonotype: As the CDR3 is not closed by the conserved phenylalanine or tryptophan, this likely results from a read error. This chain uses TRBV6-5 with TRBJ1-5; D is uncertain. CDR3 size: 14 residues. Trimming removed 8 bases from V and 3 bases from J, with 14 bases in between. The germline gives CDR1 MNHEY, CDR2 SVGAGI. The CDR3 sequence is CASYRSKHNQPQHL. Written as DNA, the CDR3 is TGTGCCAGCTATAGGAGCAAGCACAATCAGCCCCAGCATTTG.

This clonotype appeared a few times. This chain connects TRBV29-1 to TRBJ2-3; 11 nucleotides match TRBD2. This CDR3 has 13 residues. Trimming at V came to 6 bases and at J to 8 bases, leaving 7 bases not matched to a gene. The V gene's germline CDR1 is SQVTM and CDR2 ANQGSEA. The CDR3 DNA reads TGCAGCGTGGGGCTAGCGGGGGGTCGTACGCAGTATTTT. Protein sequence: CSVGLAGGRTQYF.